This T cell receptor (beta chain) was recorded in a study of T cell responses to AZD1222 COVID-19 vaccine. The assay was immunoSEQ multiplex PCR, and TCRdb's table has in-frame clones only and misses some. In the table there are under 200,000 clones, just over 90% of which are singletons. V gave up 4 bases and J gave up 9 bases; unmatched junction bases: 17. The CDR3 is 17 amino acids. The germline gives CDR1 SGHDT, CDR2 YYEEEE. This chain links TRBV5-6 with TRBJ2-2; 8 nucleotides align to TRBD1. The sample here was peripheral blood, taken 28 days after the second dose of the MenACWY control vaccine. This receptor was taken from an adult who received the MenACWY meningococcal vaccine as a control. The CDR3 reads CASSRRTDRAPNRELFF. CDR3 coding DNA: TGTGCCAGCAGCCGGAGGACGGACAGGGCCCCCAACCGGGAGCTGTTTTTT.